These 20 T cell receptor beta chains were sequenced from one sample in a study of control samples from healthy donors and cancer patients. TCRdb's table, derived via immunoSEQ multiplex PCR, lists solely in-frame clones and lacks some. Of about 220,000 clones detected, around 94% appear once; the ten largest clones hold about 1.6%. Sequencing was performed on blood. The source is a man in his forties or fifties in good health.

The genes are TRBV10-1 and TRBJ2-1, with D hard to call. V lost 5 bases and J lost 4, with 6 bases in between. This CDR3 has 12 amino acids. Germline lookup yields CDR1 WNHNN and CDR2 SYGVQD (reference sequence). CDR3 nucleotides: TGCGCCAGCAGTAGGCAGTACAATGAGCAGTTCTTC. Protein sequence: CASSRQYNEQFF.

This chain joins TRBV6-5 and TRBJ1-6, with D possibly matching TRBD1 (6 bases). With 2 bases removed from V and 13 bases from J, the gap between germline ends came to 12 bases. Germline V gene data show CDR1 as MNHEY and CDR2 as SVGAGI. The CDR3 runs to 13 residues. CDR3 nucleotide sequence: TGTGCCAGCAGTTACCGGACAGTTTCCCCCCTCCACTTT. Residues: CASSYRTVSPLHF.

The chain carries TRBV7-2 and TRBJ1-1, with D possibly TRBD1 on 5 matching bases. V was pared by 6 bases and J by 1 base, with 15 bases between. Germline V gene lookup returns CDR1 SGHTA and CDR2 FQGNSA. CDR3 length: 15 residues. The CDR3 DNA is TGTGCCAGCAGAAAATATTCGGGGGAGAACACTGAAGCTTTCTTT. Its translation: CASRKYSGENTEAFF.

The genes are TRBV20-1 and TRBJ2-7; D ambiguous. The ends were cut back, 3 bases at V and 3 bases at J, with 6 bases in the middle. CDR1 is DFQATT and CDR2 is SNEGSKA in the germline V gene (reference sequence). The CDR3 extends over 11 amino acids. As DNA, the CDR3 is TGCAGTGCTAGGCTTCTCTACGAGCAGTACTTC. This translates into CSARLLYEQYF.

In this sample, this clone turned up once. The chain has TRBV18 and TRBJ2-7; no definite D call. V lost 6 bases, J lost 2 bases, and 14 bases lay in between. The CDR3 covers 14 residues. Germline V gene lookup returns CDR1 KGHSH and CDR2 LQKENI. The CDR3 DNA reads TGTGCCAGCTCGTCGGCAGGTAGCCCCTACGAGCAGTACGTC. This translates into CASSSAGSPYEQYV.

This rearrangement joins TRBV2 to TRBJ2-2, with 10 bases fitting TRBD1. With 5 bases clipped from V and 4 bases from J, the junction kept 4 bases outside the gene matches. In germline, CDR1 is SNHLY, CDR2 FYNNEI. This CDR3 comprises 15 residues. The CDR3 bases are TGTGCCAGCAGTTATAGGACAGGGGGCACCGGGGAGCTGTTTTTT. Protein: CASSYRTGGTGELFF.

V and J are TRBV11-1 and TRBJ1-3; D gene ambiguous. Per the germline V gene, CDR1 is SGHAT and CDR2 is FQDESV (reference sequence). CDR3 length: 15 residues. Trimming pared 3 bases from V and 0 bases from J, leaving 9 bases between. Written as DNA, the CDR3 is TGTGCCAGCAGCTTCCGAAGTAGCTCTGGAAACACCATATATTTT. It yields the protein CASSFRSSSGNTIYF. The full variable domain, rest sourced from reference TRBV11-1 and TRBJ1-3, is EAEVAQSPRYKITEKSQAVAFWCDPISGHATLYWYRQILGQGPELLVQFQDESVVDDSQLPKDRFSAERLKGVDSTLKIQPAELGDSAMYLCASSFRSSSGNTIYFGEGSWLTVV.

The CDR3 spells CAWKNMNTEAFF. CDR3 DNA: TGTGCCTGGAAAAATATGAACACTGAAGCTTTCTTT. The V and J genes are TRBV30 and TRBJ1-1; the D is unclear. Germline lookup yields CDR1 GTSNPN and CDR2 SVGIG (reference sequence). The V gene lost 4 bases and the J gene lost 0 bases, with 6 bases spanning the gap. This CDR3 has 12 amino acids.

Concerning this clone: At the DNA level, this CDR3 is encoded by other sequences in the same sample as well. The J gene is TRBJ1-5, the V gene TRBV5-5; a possible D gene is TRBD1 (5 bases). V was pared by 0 bases and J by 4 bases, with 8 bases between. CDR3 length: 14 amino acids. Germline CDR1 and CDR2: SGHKS and YYEKEE (reference sequence). The CDR3 region is CASSLGQPNQPQHF. Here the CDR3 DNA reads TGTGCCAGCAGCTTGGGACAGCCGAATCAGCCCCAGCATTTT.

V and J are TRBV12-5 and TRBJ2-1; unclear D gene. Looked up from germline, CDR1 is LGHNT and CDR2 is FRNRAP. The CDR3 extends over 17 amino acids. The ends were cut back, 5 bases at V and 0 bases at J, with 17 bases in the middle. The CDR3 spells CASGLRDGDSSYNEQFF. The CDR3 DNA sequence: TGTGCTAGTGGTCTCCGAGACGGTGATAGCTCCTACAATGAGCAGTTCTTC.

This chain uses TRBV21-1 with TRBJ2-7. TRBV21-1 is termed a pseudogene. The CDR3 covers 15 residues. The CDR3 DNA follows: TGTGCCAGCAGCCCGAGGGGTAAGTTTATCGACGAGCAGTACGTC. Translation: CASSPRGKFIDEQYV.

This clone was recorded only once. The chain is built from TRBV7-3 and TRBJ1-6; D is undetermined. The CDR3 spans 14 residues. V was cut by 5 bases and J by 9 bases, with 14 bases left in between. Germline loops: CDR1 SGHTA, CDR2 FQGTGA. The CDR3 region is CASSRRDRTSPLHF. In DNA form, the CDR3 reads TGTGCCAGCAGCAGGCGGGATCGGACTTCACCCCTCCACTTT.

As DNA, the CDR3 is TGTGCCAGCAGCTTATTAGGACAGGGTGGCAATGAGCAGTTCTTC. Its translation: CASSLLGQGGNEQFF. The rearrangement links TRBV7-6 to TRBJ2-1; TRBD1 aligns across 8 bases. CDR3 length: 15 amino acids. Germline CDR1 reads SGHVS; CDR2 reads FNYEAQ. Trimming at V came to 2 bases and at J to 6 bases, leaving 6 bases not matched to a gene.

The genes are TRBV5-4 and TRBJ1-1; 7 bases match TRBD1. The CDR3 runs 14 residues. J gave up 1 base and V 5 bases, and 5 bases lay outside the gene matches. Germline loops: CDR1 SGHNT, CDR2 YYREEE (reference sequence). CDR3 bases: TGTGCCAGCAGTTCGACAGGGACGAACACTGAAGCTTTCTTT. It translates to CASSSTGTNTEAFF.

The chain recombines TRBV18 with TRBJ1-4; a weak D match, TRBD1 (5 bases). The V end lost 0 bases, the J end lost 0 bases, and 5 bases lay between the germline ends. The CDR3 is made up of 15 amino acids. CDR1 KGHSH and CDR2 LQKENI come from the germline V gene. The CDR3 DNA sequence: TGTGCCAGCTCACCACCGGGGGCAACTAATGAAAAACTGTTTTTT. Its protein product is CASSPPGATNEKLFF.

The chain recombines TRBV27 with TRBJ2-7, with D uncertain. Looked up from germline, CDR1 is MNHEY and CDR2 is SMNVEV (reference sequence). CDR3 length: 13 residues. The V gene lost 3 bases and the J gene lost 3 bases, with 9 bases spanning the gap. The CDR3 region is CASSFRQVYEQYF. The CDR3 DNA sequence: TGTGCCAGCAGTTTTCGGCAGGTCTACGAGCAGTACTTC.

The chain employs TRBV27 and TRBJ2-2, with D hard to call. The CDR3 extends over 15 amino acids. Germline V CDR1 and CDR2: MNHEY, SMNVEV (reference sequence). V lost 3 bases and J 1 base, leaving 9 bases between the germline ends. The CDR3 region has the DNA TGTGCCAGCAGTTTTGCCCTTTTGAACACCGGGGAGCTGTTTTTT. Protein: CASSFALLNTGELFF.

The chain couples TRBV11-3 to TRBJ2-1; a weak D match, TRBD2 (6 bases). Trimming took off 3 bases at V and 4 bases at J, with 10 bases between the two ends. Germline assignment: CDR1 SGHNT and CDR2 YENEEA. The CDR3 extends over 14 amino acids. The CDR3 protein is CASSFSGRYNEQFF. The CDR3 bases are TGTGCCAGCAGCTTTAGCGGCCGATACAATGAGCAGTTCTTC.

V usage is TRBV28 and J usage is TRBJ2-1; maybe TRBD1 (6 bases). Trimming left V 1 base short and J 8 bases short, with 18 bases between. The CDR3 extends over 16 amino acids. CDR1 and CDR2 from the germline V gene are MDHEN and SYDVKM. The CDR3 region has the DNA TGTGCCAGCAGTTTATTCGGGCAGGGGAGAGGGGATGAGCAGTTCTTC. It specifies CASSLFGQGRGDEQFF.

The chain recombines TRBV21-1 with TRBJ2-1; the D call in the table, TRBD2, was not verified against the DNA. TRBV21-1 is labeled a pseudogene. The CDR3 extends over 17 amino acids. The CDR3 sequence is CASSQRLAGAPHNEQFF. The CDR3 nucleotides are TGTGCCAGCAGCCAAAGACTAGCGGGGGCACCCCACAATGAGCAGTTCTTC.